This T cell receptor beta chain was sequenced in a study of cytomegalovirus exposure and HLA in healthy donors. Study findings and constraints: As immune exposure information, only CMV serostatus was available.

Primers: 60 Vbeta forward and 13 Jbeta reverse. Repertoires were generated with immunoSEQ multiplex PCR, while TCRdb's copy carries only in-frame clones and drops some. The data hold about 97,000 clones, with 85% to 90% observed a single time. With regard to this clone: Its target is unknown.

Sequencing was done on a sample of PBMCs. This TCR was sampled from a man aged 30-40 years in good health and CMV-seronegative.

The CDR3 nucleotides read TGTGCCAGCAGCTCCCGGGAGGAAAAAGAGACCCAGTACTTC. It yields the protein CASSSREEKETQYF. This chain links TRBV11-3 with TRBJ2-5, with 7 bases identical to TRBD2. Germline CDR1 is SGHNT and CDR2 is YENEEA. With V trimmed by 4 bases and J by 3 bases, 5 bases remained unmatched. The CDR3 length is 14 residues. Complete variable domain (other parts from reference TRBV11-3 and TRBJ2-5): EAGVVQSPRYKIIEKKQPVAFWCNPISGHNTLYWYLQNLGQGPELLIRYENEEAVDDSQLPKDRFSAERLKGVDSTLKIQPAELGDSAVYLCASSSREEKETQYFGPGTRLLVL.